These 21 T cell receptor beta chains were sequenced from one sample in a study of T cells in Graves' hyperthyroidism and ophthalmopathy. What was amplified from RNA transcripts were TCR beta CDR3 regions. First-round RT-PCR targeting the TCR CDR3 was performed with the HTBI primer set. Via MiXCR, TCRdb re-called the multiplex PCR reads, giving one row per CDR3 protein. The sample lists fewer than 650,000 distinct CDR3 sequences, roughly 13% occurring once. The sequenced material came from blood. These receptors were collected from a woman in her thirties with Graves' hyperthyroidism that later progressed to Graves' ophthalmopathy.

This clonotype has ten or more counts. V is TRBV6-1 and J is TRBJ2-7; 14 positions agree with TRBD2. V was clipped by 6 bases and J by 2 bases; unmatched bases: 3. Germline values: CDR1 MNHNS, CDR2 SASEGT. The CDR3 length is 15 residues. The CDR3 coding sequence is TGTGCCAGCAGGGGACTAGCGGGAGATCCCTACGAGCAGTACTTC. The encoded protein is CASRGLAGDPYEQYF.

This clonotype was detected only a few times. The rearrangement links TRBV5-4 to TRBJ2-3, with 7 bases aligning to TRBD2. V trimming: 4 bases; J trimming: 3 bases; junction bases outside the gene matches: 2. CDR1 is SGHNT, CDR2 YYREEE, per germline (reference sequence). This CDR3 has 13 residues. For the CDR3, the DNA is TGTGCCAGCAGCGGGGGGGAGACAGATACGCAGTATTTT. The encoded protein is CASSGGETDTQYF.

This clonotype was recorded a few times. J is TRBJ2-3 and V is TRBV27, with 12 bases lining up with TRBD1. Germline V gene lookup returns CDR1 MNHEY and CDR2 SMNVEV (reference sequence). This CDR3 has 16 residues. The trim removed 3 bases at V and 4 bases at J, leaving 5 bases unmatched. The CDR3 here is CASSFPGTGGPDTQYF. CDR3 bases: TGTGCCAGCAGTTTCCCCGGGACAGGGGGCCCAGATACGCAGTATTTT.

This clonotype was picked up many times. This chain uses TRBV7-8 with TRBJ1-2, with D uncertain. Germline CDR1 SGHVS, CDR2 FQNEAQ. The CDR3 contains 13 residues. The V and J ends lost 1 base and 11 bases respectively, with 14 bases between them. This chain's CDR3 is CASSLEGSSRYTF. The CDR3 DNA sequence: TGTGCCAGCAGCTTAGAGGGCAGTTCCCGTTACACCTTC.

This clonotype was recorded many times. The chain couples TRBV29-1 to TRBJ2-4, with TRBD2 matching over 14 bases. The V gene's germline CDR1 is SQVTM and CDR2 ANQGSEA. This CDR3 is 17 amino acids long. The V gene end was trimmed by 6 bases and the J gene end by 0 bases; junction bases not matched to a gene: 7. The CDR3 DNA reads as TGCAGCGTCCACGGGACTAGCGGGAGCGTAGCCAAAAACATTCAGTACTTC. This gives the protein CSVHGTSGSVAKNIQYF.

The chain couples TRBV7-3 to TRBJ2-1; 7 bases agree with TRBD1. CDR1 is SGHTA, CDR2 FQGTGA, per germline. The CDR3 contains 16 residues. With 3 bases clipped from V and 0 bases from J, the junction kept 5 bases outside the gene matches. The DNA for the CDR3 is TGTGCCAGCAGCTTTTTAGGGGACAGCTCCTACAATGAGCAGTTCTTC. Protein product: CASSFLGDSSYNEQFF.

This rearrangement joins TRBV20-1 to TRBJ1-2, with TRBD1 matching 8 bases. Germline CDR1 reads DFQATT; CDR2 reads SNEGSKA (reference sequence). CDR3 length: 13 amino acids. The V gene end was trimmed by 5 bases and the J gene end by 6 bases; junction bases not matched to a gene: 8. The CDR3: CSAFRTGSNGYTF. CDR3 nucleotides: TGCAGTGCTTTCCGGACAGGGTCGAATGGCTACACCTTC.

This clonotype was seen at least ten times. This chain uses TRBV6-2 or TRBV6-3 with TRBJ2-7; perhaps TRBD2 as D (5 bases). The CDR3 length is 16 residues. The V and J ends lost 2 bases and 5 bases respectively, with 19 bases between them. Germline V CDR1 and CDR2: MNHEY, SVGEGT. CDR3 sequence (DNA): TGTGCCAGCAGTTACCGTGGGGTGTTTGAGAGGGACGAGCAGTACTTC. This gives the protein CASSYRGVFERDEQYF.

In this sample, this clonotype turned up many times. This chain connects TRBV11-2 to TRBJ1-6; D is uncertain. Germline V gene lookup returns CDR1 SGHAT and CDR2 FQNNGV. The CDR3 covers 11 residues. With 0 bases removed from V and 9 bases from J, the gap between germline ends came to 0 bases. CDR3 protein: CASSLDSPLHF. DNA for the CDR3: TGTGCCAGCAGCTTAGATTCACCCCTCCACTTT.

As for this clonotype: A read error may explain this, as a much larger clone is one base away. The J gene is TRBJ1-2, the V gene TRBV18, with a possible D match to TRBD1 (5 bases). The CDR3 has 14 amino acids. From germline, CDR1 is KGHSH and CDR2 LQKENI. The V end lost 0 bases, the J end lost 8 bases, and 13 bases lay between the germline ends. DNA for the CDR3: TGTGCCAGCTCACCACCTGATTCTCGGGGGGGCTACACCTTC. Amino acids: CASSPPDSRGGYTF.

Ten or more counts support this clonotype. The chain uses TRBV11-2 and TRBJ2-7; D uncertain. The CDR3 is made up of 13 amino acids. With 5 bases removed from V and 5 bases from J, the gap between germline ends came to 13 bases. CDR1 and CDR2 from the germline V gene are SGHAT and FQNNGV. The CDR3 coding sequence is TGTGCCAGCAGCCCTCCCACATTTGACGAGCAGTACTTC. It codes for CASSPPTFDEQYF.

This clonotype was counted between two and nine times. The rearrangement links TRBV4-3 to TRBJ1-2; D is undetermined. V lost 0 bases to trimming and J lost 3 bases, with 14 bases between them. Germline values: CDR1 LGHNA, CDR2 YSLEER. This CDR3 contains 16 residues. The CDR3: CASSQDIEGWDYGYTF. CDR3 nucleotides: TGCGCCAGCAGCCAAGATATCGAGGGATGGGACTATGGCTACACCTTC.

In this sample, this clonotype turned up a few times. The J gene is TRBJ2-7, the V gene TRBV29-1, with no clear D. V shed 1 base and J shed 5 bases, with 6 bases lying between them. Germline CDR1 SQVTM, CDR2 ANQGSEA. CDR3 length equals 11 residues. As DNA, the CDR3 is TGCAGCGTTGAAGGGACGAACGAGCAGTACTTC. It specifies CSVEGTNEQYF.

In its sample, this clonotype was seen many times. The chain joins TRBV6-1 to TRBJ2-4; 9 bases map to TRBD1. Germline-derived CDR1 and CDR2 are MNHNS and SASEGT. The CDR3 consists of 16 residues. V trimming: 6 bases; J trimming: 2 bases; junction bases outside the gene matches: 8. The CDR3 reads CASRGTGGAPKNIQYF. As DNA, the CDR3 is TGTGCCAGCAGGGGAACAGGGGGCGCCCCCAAAAACATTCAGTACTTC.

This clonotype was detected ten times or more. The DNA for the CDR3 is TGTGCCAGCTCACCCGGACAGGACTCTGGAAACACCATATATTTT. Its protein product is CASSPGQDSGNTIYF. The chain combines TRBV18 with TRBJ1-3, with TRBD1 matching 7 bases. This CDR3 is built from 15 residues. The trim removed 3 bases at V and 0 bases at J, leaving 2 bases unmatched. Germline CDR1 and CDR2: KGHSH and LQKENI.

This clonotype was found a few times. The chain has TRBV28 and TRBJ1-5; the D is unclear. The CDR3 length is 11 residues. Deletions cut 10 bases from V and 11 bases from J, with 15 bases between. CDR1 is MDHEN and CDR2 is SYDVKM in the germline V gene. The CDR3 bases are TGTGCCACCAGCCCCAATGGGGCCCAGCATTTT. Its translation: CATSPNGAQHF.

The V gene is TRBV4-1, the J gene TRBJ2-2; D is ambiguous. CDR3 size: 16 residues. Trimming removed 0 bases at V and 0 bases at J, with 8 bases between. In germline, CDR1 is MGHRA, CDR2 YSYEKL. CDR3 protein: CASSQDVGSNTGELFF. DNA of the CDR3: TGCGCCAGCAGCCAAGATGTGGGGTCGAACACCGGGGAGCTGTTTTTT.

This chain connects TRBV5-1 to TRBJ1-1; D gene ambiguous. Trimming removed 1 base at V and 6 bases at J, with 13 bases between. Germline CDR1 is SGHRS and CDR2 is YFSETQ. The CDR3 is 14 residues long. CDR3 sequence reads: CASSLHSAGSEAFF. CDR3 nucleotide sequence: TGCGCCAGCAGCTTGCACTCGGCGGGCTCTGAAGCTTTCTTT.

This clonotype has a handful of counts. The rearrangement links TRBV19 to TRBJ1-3; a weak D match, TRBD1 (6 bases). Germline CDR1 is LNHDA and CDR2 is SQIVND (reference sequence). V lost 1 base to trimming and J lost 8 bases, with 12 bases between them. CDR3 length: 14 amino acids. CDR3 sequence reads: CASSIAQGTYTIYF. The CDR3 DNA is TGTGCCAGTAGTATAGCGCAGGGGACGTACACCATATATTTT.

The sample holds a few counts of this clonotype. The V and J genes are TRBV7-8 and TRBJ2-7; TRBD2 matches 11 bases. Trimming at V came to 1 base and at J to 5 bases, leaving 4 bases not matched to a gene. Germline V CDR1 and CDR2: SGHVS, FQNEAQ. The CDR3 is made up of 15 amino acids. In DNA, the CDR3 is TGTGCCAGCAGCTTAGGACTAGCGGGGAGCAACGAGCAGTACTTC. Amino acids: CASSLGLAGSNEQYF.

This clonotype has more than one count but fewer than ten. The chain links TRBV28 to TRBJ1-5; 7 positions agree with TRBD1. The length of the CDR3 is 15 residues. The germline V gene has CDR1 MDHEN and CDR2 SYDVKM. J was trimmed by 2 bases and V by 4 bases; bases with no gene match: 5. The CDR3: CASSSIRGGNQPQHF. DNA of the CDR3: TGTGCCAGCAGTTCAATCAGGGGGGGCAATCAGCCCCAGCATTTT.